The rows below give T cell receptor beta chains drawn from one sample of a study of type 1 regulatory T cells. TCRdb reprocessed the reads via MiXCR and lists one record per CDR3 protein. This sample has roughly 67,000 distinct CDR3 sequences; nearly 65% occur once, and the top ten carry 7% to 9.5%. Their antigens are not known. Sequenced sample: cultured T cells, either the whole culture or a sorted T cell fraction (not recorded which). These receptor sequences come from a human donor in good health. The CDR3 runs from the conserved cysteine through the conserved F or W. A D gene is named only where the DNA matches it firmly. The size entry is marked missing in some rows and otherwise reads once, few, many or a size class.

TRBD1	TRBV11-2	-	TRBJ2-3	CASSKDRGKTDTQYF	TGTGCCAGCAGTAAGGACAGGGGGAAAACAGATACGCAGTATTTT
TRBD2	TRBV5-1	-	TRBJ2-1	CASSLGGLAGSDEQFF	TGCGCCAGCAGCTTGGGGGGACTAGCGGGATCAGATGAGCAGTTCTTC
TRBD1	TRBV7-9	-	TRBJ1-1	CASSSGTATTEAFF	TGTGCCAGCAGTTCCGGGACAGCAACAACCGAGGCTTTCTTT
TRBD1	TRBV2	-	TRBJ1-2	CASSARWTGAGYGYTF	TGTGCCAGCAGCGCTCGATGGACAGGGGCTGGCTATGGCTACACCTTC
-	TRBV27	-	TRBJ1-1	CASQSLTEAFF	TGTGCCAGCCAGTCGCTAACTGAAGCTTTCTTT
-	TRBV30	few	TRBJ2-1	CAWSEGPVEQFF	TGTGCCTGGAGTGAGGGCCCCGTTGAGCAGTTCTTC
-	TRBV28	few	TRBJ1-2	CASSLRDILVYYTF	TGTGCCAGCAGTTTGCGGGACATCTTGGTGTATTACACCTTC
TRBD2	TRBV28	-	TRBJ2-3	CASRLGGSTDTQYF	TGTGCCAGCAGACTCGGGGGGAGCACAGATACGCAGTATTTT
TRBD1	TRBV18	-	TRBJ2-1	CASSPQRGRSSYNEQFF	TGTGCCAGCTCACCGCAAAGGGGGCGAAGCTCCTACAATGAGCAGTTCTTC
-	TRBV12-5	few	TRBJ2-3	CASGLRVDTQYF	TGTGCTAGTGGTTTAAGGGTCGATACGCAGTATTTT
-	TRBV5-5	-	TRBJ1-2	CASSFGRKGVYGYTF	TGTGCCAGCAGCTTTGGGCGGAAAGGGGTTTATGGCTACACCTTC
-	TRBV21-1	-	TRBJ2-1	CASSNRESGLRANEQFF	TGTGCCAGCAGCAATCGGGAATCGGGGTTGAGGGCAAATGAGCAGTTCTTC
-	TRBV5-4	-	TRBJ2-5	CASSLVQGAAETQYF	TGTGCCAGCAGCTTAGTACAAGGGGCTGCGGAGACCCAGTACTTC
-	TRBV10-3	-	TRBJ2-1	CAISESIGAGDIYNEQFF	TGTGCCATCAGTGAGTCGATCGGCGCAGGGGACATCTACAATGAGCAGTTCTTC
TRBD2	TRBV7-9	-	TRBJ2-7	CASSLANLAGGTSGEQYF	TGTGCCAGCAGCTTAGCAAACCTAGCGGGAGGTACCTCGGGCGAGCAGTACTTC
-	TRBV11-2	few	TRBJ2-3	CASSLVSDTQYF	TGTGCCAGCAGCTTAGTCTCGGATACGCAGTATTTT
TRBD1	TRBV19	few	TRBJ1-5	CASSMGQGGYQPQHF	TGTGCCAGTAGTATGGGACAGGGTGGTTATCAGCCCCAGCATTTT
-	TRBV7-3	few	TRBJ2-6	CASSENPLGGANVLTF	TGTGCCAGCAGCGAGAATCCCCTGGGTGGGGCCAACGTCCTGACTTTC
-	TRBV20-1	-	TRBJ2-1	CSANGDSAYNEQFF	TGCAGTGCTAATGGGGACTCCGCCTACAATGAGCAGTTCTTC
TRBD2	TRBV6-2/TRBV6-3	-	TRBJ2-1	CASSYLAGYNEQFF	TGTGCCAGCAGTTACCTAGCGGGGTACAATGAGCAGTTCTTC
TRBD2	TRBV10-3	-	TRBJ2-3	CAIRAAGGSDTQYF	TGTGCCATCAGAGCGGCGGGAGGATCAGATACGCAGTATTTT